This T cell receptor (beta chain) is from a study of T cell repertoires in cytomegalovirus infection (dated by TCRdb to between 2019 and 2020). A note on the overall study: Alongside well-studied HLA-B-restricted epitopes, the peptide stimulations were aimed at recently identified HLA-C-restricted CMV epitopes, whose presentation resists viral immunomodulation. Donor HLA type was relevant to the analysis, as public TCR beta signatures indicated carriage of CMV infection together with the matching HLA type.

A remark on this clonotype: The target of this receptor is not known. Base qualities are missing; no much larger clone stands one base away.

The investigation overall reported the following: The ex vivo response was dominated by HLA-C-restricted CMV-specific TCR beta clonotypes, and the single most frequent clonotype in two of eight donors was supplied by these HLA-C-restricted clonotypes. In both this cohort and an independent approximately 370-donor cohort, the cumulative frequency of public TCR beta family members distinguished carriers of CMV infection plus the relevant HLA type.

The sample was run on an Illumina HiSeq 1500. TCRdb's own reprocessing of the public reads used fastp at Q25 and MiXCR and kept productive beta chains. Duplicate CDR3 protein sequences are folded into a single record with the most common DNA and genes. A total of some 100,000 distinct CDR3 sequences appear in this sample, around 31% of them only once. The ten most abundant clones make up roughly 81% of the sample. V is pared back by 2 bases and J by 8 bases, with 15 bases lying between the germline termini. Taken from the germline V gene, the CDR1 and CDR2 loops are LGHNA and YNFKEQ. Reading from cysteine to phenylalanine, the CDR3 counts 14 amino acids. The CDR3 DNA has 42 bases and is translated from base 1. What the treatment or condition label conveys for this sample: in vitro stimulation with specific CMV peptide epitopes to enrich CMV-specific T cells.

The sequences come from CD8+ T cells from cultured PBMCs, collected from culture after CMV antigen stimulation. The rearranged segments are TRBV4-2 and TRBJ1-2, with the D gene not clear enough to name. The clonotype originates from a human donor in good health (CMV status not recorded). Some clones in this sample may be carry-over from other donors' samples. The bases are TGTGCCAGCAGCCAAACCACTACCGGGAGCGGCTACACCTTC. This translates into CASSQTTTGSGYTF.